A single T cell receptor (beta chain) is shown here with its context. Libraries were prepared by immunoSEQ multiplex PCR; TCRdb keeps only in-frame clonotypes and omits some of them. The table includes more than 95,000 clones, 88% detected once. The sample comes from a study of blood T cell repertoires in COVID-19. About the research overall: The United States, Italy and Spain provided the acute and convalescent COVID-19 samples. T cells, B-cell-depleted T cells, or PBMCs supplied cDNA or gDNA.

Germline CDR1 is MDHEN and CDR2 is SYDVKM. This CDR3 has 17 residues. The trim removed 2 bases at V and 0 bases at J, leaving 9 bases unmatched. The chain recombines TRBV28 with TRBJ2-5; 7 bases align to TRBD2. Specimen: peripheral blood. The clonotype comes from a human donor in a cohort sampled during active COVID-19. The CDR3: CASSLRHAGEYQETQYF. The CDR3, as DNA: TGTGCCAGCAGTTTAAGGCACGCGGGGGAATACCAAGAGACCCAGTACTTC.